The sequence of this T cell receptor (beta chain) was determined in a study of patients and donors after allogeneic stem cell transplantation. Trimming at V came to 6 bases and at J to 9 bases, leaving 8 bases not matched to a gene. The CDR3 loop spans 13 amino acids. TCRdb used MiXCR to reprocess the RT-PCR reads, holding one entry per CDR3 protein. This sample yields 190,000 or so distinct CDR3 sequences, of which roughly two fifths are seen a single time; 11% belongs to the top ten. The chain is built from TRBV12-3 or TRBV12-4 and TRBJ1-5; 7 nucleotides align to TRBD1. The sequence came from a human donor who was either an allogeneic HSCT recipient or a stem cell or donor lymphocyte infusion donor (not recorded which). It is not recorded whose cells these are; they may come from a transplant donor. Sequencing was carried out using blood, either unsorted or a sorted T cell fraction (not recorded which). The CDR3 protein is CASSPQGGPPQHF. CDR3 sequence (DNA): TGTGCCAGCAGCCCGCAGGGGGGTCCGCCCCAGCATTTT.